This T cell receptor (beta chain) was recovered during a study of T cell responses to AZD1222 COVID-19 vaccine. TCRdb's copy holds only in-frame clones and misses some; the assay was immunoSEQ multiplex PCR. The table lists more than 100,000 clones, roughly 85% of them singletons, with more than 7.5% in the top ten. This clone was seen only a few times. There are 12 residues in the CDR3. CDR1 SQVTM and CDR2 ANQGSEA come from the germline V gene. Trimming pared 6 bases from V and 7 bases from J, leaving 15 bases between. The chain combines TRBV29-1 with TRBJ2-5, with a weak D call TRBD2 (6 bases). The receptor's source is an adult who received the MenACWY meningococcal vaccine as a control. Specimen: peripheral blood, collected 28 days after the second dose of the MenACWY control vaccine. CDR3 sequence (DNA): TGCAGCGTCCTATCGGAGGGGTGGACCCAGTACTTC. Residues: CSVLSEGWTQYF.